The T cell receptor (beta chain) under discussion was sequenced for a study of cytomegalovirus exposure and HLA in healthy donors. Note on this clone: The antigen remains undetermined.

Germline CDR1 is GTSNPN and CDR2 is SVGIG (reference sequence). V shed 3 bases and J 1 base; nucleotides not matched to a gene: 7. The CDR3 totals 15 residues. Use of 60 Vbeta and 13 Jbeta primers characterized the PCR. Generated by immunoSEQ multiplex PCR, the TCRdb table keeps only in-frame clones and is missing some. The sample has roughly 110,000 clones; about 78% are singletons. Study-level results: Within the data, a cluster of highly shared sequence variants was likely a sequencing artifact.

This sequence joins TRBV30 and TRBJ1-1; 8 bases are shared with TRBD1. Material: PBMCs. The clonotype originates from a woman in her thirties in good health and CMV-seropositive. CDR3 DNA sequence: TGTGCCTGGAGGCGATCCGGGACAGGGAACACTGAAGCTTTCTTT. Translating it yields CAWRRSGTGNTEAFF.